Listed below are T cell receptor beta chains from one sample, sequenced in a study of T cell repertoires in cytomegalovirus infection. Via MiXCR, TCRdb re-called the reads, giving one row per CDR3 protein. The sample lists under 350,000 distinct CDR3 sequences; around a tenth were seen once. Material: PBMCs. The receptors come from a human donor in good health (CMV status not recorded). Some clones in this sample may be carry-over from other donors' samples. Each CDR3 is given without its conserved first and last residue. A D gene is named only where the DNA matches it firmly. Where a row states a size, it is once, few, many or the class of an expanded clone; other rows omit it.

cdr3_length	clone_size	v_call	d_call	cdr3_aa
13	few	TRBV19	-	ASSPAWGFTGELF
16	-	TRBV4-3	TRBD2	ASSQVISSGGVADTQY
12	-	TRBV7-9	-	ASSAGTPHYGYT
14	-	TRBV19	TRBD2	ASSRDGGSGANVLT
15	many	TRBV7-2	TRBD1	ASSSRGRRGPTDTQY
14	few	TRBV11-2	-	ASSLLYKIDTGELF
18	few	TRBV6-6	TRBD2	ASSLVPGTSGRSGTDTQY
14	few	TRBV4-1	TRBD1	ASSRTSTGVNSPLH
10	few	TRBV7-2	-	ASSWRAETQY
13	many	TRBV6-2/TRBV6-3	-	ASSYRDTRSNEQY
12	-	TRBV7-2	-	ASSPYLKDGELF
11	-	TRBV7-8	TRBD2	ASSLAAGGEQY
13	few	TRBV7-3	-	ASSFDRDGSNEQF
14	few	TRBV27	TRBD1	ASSADRVKVSNEQF
14	many	TRBV7-2	-	ASSPQGRGMNTEAF